This T cell receptor beta chain was captured by sequencing in a study of shared clonotypes between healthy human individuals. CD45RO-negative CD8 cells positively selected for CCR7 made up the naive population, which excluded terminally differentiated effector memory CD45RA+ cells. Original processing notes: Filtering differed for immunoSEQ, which gave only junction sequences without quality scores. The repertoire was sequenced with immunoSEQ multiplex PCR; TCRdb's copy has only in-frame clones and lacks some. Clone size and the V and J calls come from that table; the DNA yielded D and trimming. The sample lists 630,000 or so clones, about 98% occurring once. Source material: naive CD8+ T cells sorted from blood. This clonotype was sampled from a man under 40 in good health.

This CDR3 reads CASSDRYTGELFF. The CDR3 DNA is TGTGCCAGCAGCGACAGATACACCGGGGAGCTGTTTTTT. The chain uses TRBV7-9 and TRBJ2-2, with TRBD1 as a possible D gene (5 bases). CDR1 is SEHNR and CDR2 is FQNEAQ in the germline V gene (reference sequence). Deletions cut 5 bases from V and 3 bases from J, with 7 bases between. The CDR3 spans 13 residues.